What follows are 26 T cell receptor beta chains derived from one specimen sequenced in a study of siplizumab effects on memory and regulatory T cells. Assay used: immunoSEQ multiplex PCR; TCRdb lists only in-frame clones, some missing. Among over 60,000 clones listed, around 90% were seen once. The specimen sequenced was CD8+ T cells sorted from blood. Receptor source: a human donor in good health.

This clone was detected once. The chain uses TRBV6-5 and TRBJ2-5; D is uncertain. V was trimmed by 2 bases and J by 5 bases, leaving 9 bases between them. The CDR3 runs 13 residues. Germline values: CDR1 MNHEY, CDR2 SVGAGI. CDR3 amino acids: CASSYGVGETQYF. The DNA of the CDR3 is TGTGCCAGCAGTTACGGAGTAGGCGAGACCCAGTACTTC.

CDR3 region: CASSLPGSGTPYNEQFF. The CDR3 DNA is TGTGCCAGCAGCTTGCCGGGGAGCGGGACCCCCTACAATGAGCAGTTCTTC. The genes are TRBV5-8 and TRBJ2-1, with TRBD2 matching over 7 bases. The trim removed 1 base at V and 2 bases at J, leaving 9 bases unmatched. Germline CDR1 and CDR2: SGHTS and YDEGEE. The CDR3 loop spans 17 amino acids.

The chain joins TRBV7-2 to TRBJ2-1; 9 positions match TRBD2. Germline CDR1 and CDR2: SGHTA and FQGNSA. The CDR3 runs 16 residues. J was trimmed by 8 bases and V by 1 base; bases with no gene match: 9. In DNA form, the CDR3 reads TGTGCCAGCAGCTTAGTTGCGGGAGGGCCGCCCGATGAGCAGTTCTTC. Encoded protein: CASSLVAGGPPDEQFF. Supplemented by reference TRBV7-2 and TRBJ2-1, the full variable domain reads GAGVSQSPSNKVTEKGKDVELRCDPISGHTALYWYRQSLGQGLEFLIYFQGNSAPDKSGLPSDRFSAERTGGSVSTLTIQRTQQEDSAVYLCASSLVAGGPPDEQFFGPGTRLTVL.

The chain joins TRBV7-8 to TRBJ2-7; D possibly corresponds to TRBD1 (5 bases). This CDR3 is built from 13 residues. In germline, CDR1 is SGHVS, CDR2 FQNEAQ. Trimming left V 7 bases short and J 7 bases short, with 17 bases between. The CDR3: CASNPTVPGEQYF. The CDR3 coding sequence is TGTGCCAGCAACCCAACCGTCCCAGGGGAGCAGTACTTC.

The J gene is TRBJ2-7, the V gene TRBV9; 10 bases agree with TRBD2. CDR3 length: 16 residues. CDR1 and CDR2 from the germline V gene are SGDLS and YYNGEE. The V segment lost 0 bases and the J segment 4 bases; nucleotides outside the gene matches: 7. CDR3 coding DNA: TGTGCCAGCAGCGTAGGGGATAGCGGGAGGAGGTACGAGCAGTACTTC. Translating it yields CASSVGDSGRRYEQYF.

The chain links TRBV11-2 to TRBJ1-1, with 8 bases that match TRBD1. The J segment lost 1 base and the V segment lost 5 bases, leaving 3 bases of the junction unmatched. Germline V gives CDR1 SGHAT, CDR2 FQNNGV. The CDR3 loop spans 14 amino acids. The CDR3 region is CASSTGQGNTEAFF. CDR3 nucleotides: TGTGCCAGCAGCACAGGACAGGGGAACACTGAAGCTTTCTTT.

This chain links TRBV7-8 with TRBJ2-1; 12 bases are shared with TRBD2. The J segment lost 2 bases and the V segment lost 2 bases, leaving 7 bases of the junction unmatched. Germline CDR1 SGHVS, CDR2 FQNEAQ. This CDR3 region has 18 residues. The CDR3 region is CASSLPSSGGVAYNEQFF. CDR3 DNA: TGTGCCAGCAGCTTACCGTCTAGCGGGGGGGTGGCCTACAATGAGCAGTTCTTC.

V gene TRBV19 combines with J gene TRBJ2-1; TRBD1 agrees at 7 bases. V lost 0 bases to trimming and J lost 1 base; unmatched junction nucleotides: 6. This CDR3 spans 17 amino acids. Germline CDR1 reads LNHDA; CDR2 reads SQIVND (reference sequence). The CDR3 reads CASSIDQGGRSYNEQFF. The CDR3 DNA is TGTGCCAGTAGTATAGACCAAGGGGGCAGATCCTACAATGAGCAGTTCTTC.

The sample holds a few counts of this clone. This chain joins TRBV2 and TRBJ1-2, with D possibly matching TRBD1 (6 bases). The CDR3 totals 13 residues. CDR1 SNHLY and CDR2 FYNNEI come from the germline V gene. Trimming removed 4 bases from V and 4 bases from J, with 10 bases in between. CDR3 in amino acids: CASSAQGGYGYTF. CDR3 nucleotide sequence: TGTGCCAGCAGTGCACAGGGTGGCTATGGCTACACCTTC.

V and J are TRBV4-1 and TRBJ2-1, with 7 bases aligning to TRBD1. The CDR3 runs to 14 residues. Unmatched junction bases numbered 5, after V lost 2 bases and J lost 7 bases. Germline values: CDR1 MGHRA, CDR2 YSYEKL. CDR3 protein: CASSQFGTDNEQFF. The CDR3 DNA reads as TGCGCCAGCAGCCAATTTGGGACAGATAATGAGCAGTTCTTC.

V usage is TRBV5-1 and J usage is TRBJ1-1; 7 bases map to TRBD1. The germline CDR1 and CDR2 sequences are SGHRS and YFSETQ. The CDR3 consists of 14 residues. J was trimmed by 11 bases and V by 2 bases; bases with no gene match: 12. CDR3 amino acids: CASSLSKGAIHAFF. The CDR3 nucleotides read TGCGCCAGCAGCTTATCTAAGGGGGCGATTCATGCTTTCTTT.

The chain has TRBV27 and TRBJ2-7; TRBD1 matches at 8 bases. The V and J ends lost 2 bases and 4 bases, in that order; junction bases with no gene match: 10. CDR1 MNHEY and CDR2 SMNVEV come from the germline V gene (reference sequence). The CDR3 length is 16 residues. CDR3 residues: CASSLPPGDRMYEQYF. CDR3 nucleotides: TGTGCCAGCAGTTTACCCCCGGGGGACAGGATGTACGAGCAGTACTTC.

This chain connects TRBV6-5 to TRBJ1-1; D remains ambiguous. V lost 0 bases and J 1 base, leaving 12 bases between the germline ends. This CDR3 is built from 16 residues. CDR1 and CDR2 (germline): MNHEY, SVGAGI. CDR3 bases: TGTGCCAGCAGTTACTCATGGTTGAAGGGGAACACTGAAGCTTTCTTT. This sequence encodes CASSYSWLKGNTEAFF.

The chain combines TRBV19 with TRBJ1-5; D may be TRBD1 (5 bases). The V end lost 3 bases, the J end lost 5 bases, and 14 bases lay between the germline ends. The CDR3 runs to 15 residues. Germline values: CDR1 LNHDA, CDR2 SQIVND (reference sequence). In nucleotides, the CDR3 is TGTGCCAGTAGTATCTTCTCTGTAGGGGATCAGCCCCAGCATTTT. Translation: CASSIFSVGDQPQHF.

The chain combines TRBV5-4 with TRBJ2-1; no firm D call. V was pared by 4 bases and J by 9 bases, with 11 bases between. Germline-derived CDR1 and CDR2 are SGHNT and YYREEE (reference sequence). The CDR3 consists of 12 residues. CDR3 in amino acids: CASSMTVGEQFF. The CDR3, as DNA: TGTGCCAGCAGCATGACCGTTGGTGAGCAGTTCTTC.

CDR3 in DNA: TGCGCCAGCAGCCCCAGTGGAGGGATGAACACTGAAGCTTTCTTT. Protein product: CASSPSGGMNTEAFF. The chain has TRBV4-1 and TRBJ1-1; unclear D gene. Trimming removed 4 bases at V and 0 bases at J, with 12 bases between. Germline V gene lookup returns CDR1 MGHRA and CDR2 YSYEKL. The CDR3 length is 15 residues.

The chain's CDR3 is CASSVATGSTYEQYF. CDR3 sequence (DNA): TGTGCCAGCAGCGTAGCTACAGGGAGCACCTACGAGCAGTACTTC. V usage is TRBV9 and J usage is TRBJ2-7, with D possibly matching TRBD1 (6 bases). The germline V gene has CDR1 SGDLS and CDR2 YYNGEE. Trimming shortened V by 0 bases and J by 2 bases, and 12 bases separated the two germline ends. The CDR3 totals 15 residues.

This clone appeared once. This chain links TRBV19 with TRBJ2-7; 11 bases match TRBD2. The CDR3 runs 14 residues. Per germline, CDR1 LNHDA and CDR2 SQIVND (reference sequence). Trimming at V came to 7 bases and at J to 3 bases, leaving 5 bases not matched to a gene. The CDR3 here is CASTVAGGSYEQYF. CDR3 DNA sequence: TGTGCCAGTACGGTAGCGGGGGGGAGCTACGAGCAGTACTTC.

V usage is TRBV27 and J usage is TRBJ1-6; tentative D call: TRBD1 (5 bases). Deletions cut 1 base from V and 8 bases from J, with 12 bases between. CDR1 MNHEY and CDR2 SMNVEV come from the germline V gene (reference sequence). The CDR3 spans 15 residues. The CDR3 here is CASSLLAGRYSPLHF. The DNA of the CDR3 is TGTGCCAGCAGTTTATTGGCAGGGAGGTATTCACCCCTCCACTTT.

The chain joins TRBV7-6 to TRBJ1-2; D perhaps matches TRBD1 (6 bases). Germline CDR1 reads SGHVS; CDR2 reads FNYEAQ. The CDR3 is made up of 17 amino acids. Trimming removed 2 bases at V and 6 bases at J, with 22 bases between. As DNA, the CDR3 is TGTGCCAGCAGCTTAAGCAGGCGGGACATGGGGTACGATGGCTACACCTTC. Translation gives CASSLSRRDMGYDGYTF.

V is TRBV2 and J is TRBJ1-2; D gene uncertain. The germline V gene encodes CDR1 SNHLY and CDR2 FYNNEI. V lost 1 base to trimming and J lost 6 bases, with 12 bases between them. The CDR3 has 14 amino acids. Written as DNA, the CDR3 is TGTGCCAGCAGTGAAGTGGGTGAGATAGATGGCTACACCTTC. Encoded protein: CASSEVGEIDGYTF.

The rearrangement links TRBV2 to TRBJ1-2; 7 bases are shared with TRBD1. The CDR3 sequence is 14 residues long. Germline trimming cut 5 bases from V and 0 bases from J; bases unmatched to any gene: 3. Germline CDR1 reads SNHLY; CDR2 reads FYNNEI. The CDR3, as DNA: TGTGCCAGCAGTCCAGGGGGTGCTAACTATGGCTACACCTTC. This sequence encodes CASSPGGANYGYTF.

The genes are TRBV6-1 and TRBJ1-2; D remains unclear. This CDR3 region has 14 residues. Germline CDR1 and CDR2: MNHNS and SASEGT. The V end lost 0 bases, the J end lost 12 bases, and 17 bases lay between the germline ends. This CDR3 reads CASSEAGRSMANTF. The CDR3 DNA reads as TGTGCCAGCAGTGAAGCTGGTAGGAGTATGGCTAACACCTTC.

This chain joins TRBV7-9 and TRBJ2-1; 14 bases map to TRBD2. After removal of 5 bases from V and 5 bases from J, the junction contained 5 bases not matched to a gene. There are 16 residues in the CDR3. Germline CDR1 and CDR2: SEHNR and FQNEAQ (reference sequence). CDR3 coding DNA: TGTGCCAGCAGCCCGTGGGGACTAGCGGGGGACAATGAGCAGTTCTTC. This translates into CASSPWGLAGDNEQFF.

The J gene is TRBJ2-3, the V gene TRBV9; 12 bases are a match to TRBD2. Germline V gene lookup returns CDR1 SGDLS and CDR2 YYNGEE. CDR3 length equals 16 residues. The V and J ends lost 3 bases and 3 bases, in that order; junction bases with no gene match: 5. As DNA, the CDR3 is TGTGCCAGCAGCGCGTTGACTAGCGGGAGTACAGATACGCAGTATTTT. This encodes CASSALTSGSTDTQYF.

The rearrangement uses TRBV6-5 and TRBJ2-7; D perhaps matches TRBD2 (6 bases). The germline gives CDR1 MNHEY, CDR2 SVGAGI. Trimming cost V 1 base and J 3 bases, with 10 bases left between them. The CDR3 length is 14 residues. The CDR3 loop is CASSYFGGGYEQYF. The CDR3 bases are TGTGCCAGCAGTTACTTTGGGGGAGGCTACGAGCAGTACTTC.